This T cell receptor (beta chain) was found in a study of T cell responses to AZD1222 COVID-19 vaccine. Sequenced by immunoSEQ multiplex PCR; TCRdb stores in-frame clones only, minus some. This table has about 120,000 clones, roughly 92% appearing once. Study-level results: Repertoire sampling occurred only after the peak T cell response. After two AZD1222 doses, spike-specific TCR breadth and depth rose versus day 0.

This clone showed up just once. Its specificity is not known. The sequence was obtained from an adult in good health. The sample was peripheral blood, taken on day 0 of AZD1222 vaccination.

The CDR3, as DNA: TGTGCCAGCTCACCACTGAAATCGGGTAACTCCGGGGAGCTGTTTTTT. It encodes CASSPLKSGNSGELFF. The V gene is TRBV18, the J gene TRBJ2-2, with D hard to call. Trimming left V 1 base short and J 6 bases short, with 15 bases between. The germline V gene encodes CDR1 KGHSH and CDR2 LQKENI. The CDR3 is made up of 16 amino acids.